The 5 T cell receptor beta chains reported below all come from one sample, sequenced in a study of cytomegalovirus exposure and HLA in healthy donors. PCR used 60 Vbeta primers and 13 Jbeta primers. The protocol was immunoSEQ multiplex PCR, while the TCRdb copy is restricted to in-frame clones and leaves out a portion. This sample has some 140,000 clones, with more than 70% found just once. The sequencing input was PBMCs. All receptors derive from a man aged 50-59 years in good health and CMV-seropositive.

This chain links TRBV7-2 with TRBJ2-1, with D perhaps TRBD2 (6 bases). The length of the CDR3 is 16 residues. CDR1 and CDR2 from the germline V gene are SGHTA and FQGNSA. Trimming removed 3 bases from V and 7 bases from J, with 19 bases in between. CDR3 DNA: TGTGCCAGCAGCTTCTCCGGGACTCCCGGCCTGAATGAGCAGTTCTTC. As protein: CASSFSGTPGLNEQFF.

The chain is built from TRBV5-1 and TRBJ1-4, with D perhaps TRBD1 (6 bases). The V end lost 5 bases, the J end lost 4 bases, and 9 bases lay between the germline ends. CDR1 and CDR2 (germline): SGHRS, YFSETQ. CDR3 size: 13 residues. The CDR3 DNA follows: TGCGCCAGCAGAAACAGGGATAATGAAAAACTGTTTTTT. The encoded protein is CASRNRDNEKLFF.

This clone has only one observation. The chain employs TRBV19 and TRBJ1-5; 10 nucleotides match TRBD1. The V and J ends lost 7 bases and 9 bases, in that order; junction bases with no gene match: 9. CDR3 size: 14 residues. The germline CDR1 and CDR2 sequences are LNHDA and SQIVND (reference sequence). The CDR3 protein is CASIGTGALGPQHF. In DNA, the CDR3 is TGTGCCAGTATCGGGACAGGGGCTTTAGGGCCCCAGCATTTT.

The chain links TRBV27 to TRBJ1-1; weak D call: TRBD1 (5 bases). Germline V gives CDR1 MNHEY, CDR2 SMNVEV (reference sequence). The CDR3 is 15 amino acids. Trimming removed 6 bases from V and 0 bases from J, with 14 bases in between. CDR3 amino acids: CASRKIDRLNTEAFF. The CDR3, as DNA: TGTGCCAGCAGAAAAATTGACAGACTGAACACTGAAGCTTTCTTT.

V and J are TRBV7-2 and TRBJ1-1; 8 positions agree with TRBD1. The germline CDR1 and CDR2 sequences are SGHTA and FQGNSA. The ends lost 5 bases at V and 3 bases at J; junction bases unmatched: 5. There are 14 residues in the CDR3. In DNA, the CDR3 is TGTGCCAGCAGCATCCAGGGGGCGGACACTGAAGCTTTCTTT. Residues: CASSIQGADTEAFF. Complete variable domain (other parts from reference TRBV7-2 and TRBJ1-1): GAGVSQSPSNKVTEKGKDVELRCDPISGHTALYWYRQSLGQGLEFLIYFQGNSAPDKSGLPSDRFSAERTGGSVSTLTIQRTQQEDSAVYLCASSIQGADTEAFFGQGTRLTVV.